The 21 T cell receptor beta chains below all came from one sample that was sequenced in a study of blood T cells in healthy people across ages. For the second PCR, which ran for 7 to 11 cycles, a sample-barcoded 5' primer and a J-beta primer mix were used. TCRdb reprocessed the 5' RACE reads with MiXCR, giving one entry per CDR3 protein. The table lists about 2 million distinct CDR3 sequences, just under 50% of them singletons. Material for sequencing was blood. These receptors all come from a woman in her thirties or forties in good health.

The chain links TRBV20-1 to TRBJ2-5, with D possibly TRBD1 on 5 matching bases. Germline V lookup: CDR1 DFQATT, CDR2 SNEGSKA (reference sequence). V lost 6 bases and J lost 2, with 13 bases in between. This CDR3 spans 13 amino acids. CDR3: CSASHDRQETQYF. The CDR3 DNA sequence: TGCAGTGCAAGCCACGACAGACAAGAGACCCAGTACTTC.

The genes are TRBV24-1 and TRBJ2-1, with 9 bases matching TRBD1. This CDR3 has 16 residues. The V gene's germline CDR1 is KGHDR and CDR2 SFDVKD. Trimming took 5 bases from V and 0 from J; bases not matched to a gene: 4. In nucleotides, the CDR3 is TGTGCCACCAGTGTTGGACAGGGGATCTCCTACAATGAGCAGTTCTTC. It is translated as CATSVGQGISYNEQFF.

This chain uses TRBV7-6 with TRBJ2-3, with D unresolved. The CDR3 contains 14 residues. V lost 4 bases and J 5 bases, leaving 13 bases between the germline ends. Germline V CDR1 and CDR2: SGHVS, FNYEAQ. The CDR3: CASSSGSRGDTQYF. In DNA form, the CDR3 reads TGTGCCAGCAGCTCCGGGTCTAGAGGAGATACGCAGTATTTT. Variable domain in full (rest from reference TRBV7-6 and TRBJ2-3): GAGVSQSPRYKVTKRGQDVALRCDPISGHVSLYWYRQALGQGPEFLTYFNYEAQQDKSGLPNDRFSAERPEGSISTLTIQRTEQRDSAMYRCASSSGSRGDTQYFGPGTRLTVL.

This chain links TRBV5-6 with TRBJ1-4; D might be TRBD1 (5 bases). Trimming took off 3 bases at V and 8 bases at J, with 20 bases between the two ends. Germline V CDR1 and CDR2: SGHDT, YYEEEE. This CDR3 has 16 amino acids. The DNA of the CDR3 is TGTGCCAGCAGCTGGGGTTGGGGCCCCGGTAAGGAAAAACTGTTTTTT. This gives the protein CASSWGWGPGKEKLFF.

This chain joins TRBV28 and TRBJ2-3, with 8 bases identical to TRBD1. Germline V gene sequence: CDR1 MDHEN, CDR2 SYDVKM. The V and J ends lost 6 bases and 4 bases, in that order; junction bases with no gene match: 15. The CDR3 is made up of 17 amino acids. In DNA form, the CDR3 reads TGTGCCAGCAGCAGCCCTGGAGACAGGGGATTCCCAGATACGCAGTATTTT. Translating it yields CASSSPGDRGFPDTQYF.

This clonotype has just a few counts. V is TRBV24-1 and J is TRBJ2-5; D call uncertain. From germline, CDR1 is KGHDR and CDR2 SFDVKD. The CDR3 is made up of 14 amino acids. The ends were cut back, 4 bases at V and 4 bases at J, with 12 bases in the middle. The CDR3: CATSERNSPETQYF. CDR3 nucleotides: TGTGCCACCAGTGAGAGAAACAGCCCAGAGACCCAGTACTTC.

This clonotype was counted only a few times. V usage is TRBV7-3 and J usage is TRBJ2-3; D is unclear. The germline gives CDR1 SGHTA, CDR2 FQGTGA. Trimming cost V 5 bases and J 4 bases, with 10 bases left between them. The CDR3 is 13 amino acids. The CDR3 region is CASSQKGADTQYF. DNA of the CDR3: TGTGCCAGCAGCCAGAAGGGTGCAGATACGCAGTATTTT.

The chain is built from TRBV20-1 and TRBJ2-7; 8 nucleotides align to TRBD1. J lost 0 bases, V lost 4 bases, and 5 bases had no gene match. The CDR3 covers 14 residues. Germline V gene sequence: CDR1 DFQATT, CDR2 SNEGSKA (reference sequence). CDR3 sequence (DNA): TGCAGTGCTACCCGACAGGGGCCCTCCTACGAGCAGTACTTC. Residues: CSATRQGPSYEQYF.

This clonotype was seen a single time. The rearrangement links TRBV24-1 to TRBJ1-5; 10 positions agree with TRBD1. The trim removed 3 bases at V and 4 bases at J, leaving 5 bases unmatched. Germline V lookup: CDR1 KGHDR, CDR2 SFDVKD. This CDR3 comprises 16 residues. CDR3 sequence: CATSDADRGYNQPQHF. CDR3 nucleotides: TGTGCCACCAGTGATGCGGACAGGGGGTATAATCAGCCCCAGCATTTT.

This clonotype was seen a few times. The chain employs TRBV5-1 and TRBJ2-1; no definite D call. The CDR3 contains 18 residues. Germline V gene data show CDR1 as SGHRS and CDR2 as YFSETQ. V gave up 4 bases and J gave up 0 bases, with 20 bases separating them. Here the CDR3 DNA reads TGCGCCAGCAGCCACCCCGAACTCCCGACGGGCTCCTACAATGAGCAGTTCTTC. It is translated as CASSHPELPTGSYNEQFF.

The chain employs TRBV4-2 and TRBJ1-5, with TRBD1 as a possible D gene (5 bases). This CDR3 spans 14 amino acids. The germline CDR1 and CDR2 sequences are LGHNA and YNFKEQ. V was trimmed by 3 bases and J by 5 bases, leaving 11 bases between them. The chain's CDR3 is CASSHQGPDQPQHF. The DNA of the CDR3 is TGTGCCAGCAGCCACCAGGGTCCCGATCAGCCCCAGCATTTT.

The rearrangement uses TRBV10-3 and TRBJ2-7, with 11 bases fitting TRBD2. CDR1 is ENHRY, CDR2 SYGVKD, per germline. V lost 2 bases, J lost 7 bases, and 13 bases stayed unmatched. The CDR3 sequence is 17 residues long. In DNA form, the CDR3 reads TGTGCCATCAGTGAGCCGCTACTAGCGGGGGAAGGGAATGAGCAGTACTTC. It is translated as CAISEPLLAGEGNEQYF.

To note about this clonotype: Its ends do not fully match the called genes, so a read error is possible. The genes are TRBV27 and TRBJ1-2; 8 bases line up with TRBD1. The length of the CDR3 is 16 residues. Germline V gives CDR1 MNHEY, CDR2 SMNVEV (reference sequence). CDR3 DNA: TGTACCAGCAGTTTGAAGGGACAGGCACTATCTTATGGCTACACCTTC. It translates to CTSSLKGQALSYGYTF.

The rearrangement links TRBV4-3 to TRBJ2-7; no clear D. CDR1 and CDR2 from the germline V gene are LGHNA and YSLEER. Trimming cost V 5 bases and J 6 bases, with 17 bases left between them. This CDR3 is built from 14 residues. In DNA form, the CDR3 reads TGCGCCAGCAGCTTAACTTTGGCAGGTCTCGAGCAGTACTTC. This gives the protein CASSLTLAGLEQYF.

The chain combines TRBV20-1 with TRBJ2-1; 8 bases align to TRBD2. Germline trimming cut 2 bases from V and 5 bases from J; bases unmatched to any gene: 8. Germline CDR1 DFQATT, CDR2 SNEGSKA (reference sequence). The CDR3 runs to 15 residues. CDR3 amino acids: CSARSSGGVHNEQFF. The CDR3 nucleotides read TGCAGTGCTAGATCATCGGGGGGGGTCCACAATGAGCAGTTCTTC.

The rearrangement uses TRBV6-5 and TRBJ1-4; 9 bases are shared with TRBD1. V trimming: 7 bases; J trimming: 6 bases; junction bases outside the gene matches: 6. Germline CDR1 and CDR2: MNHEY and SVGAGI. CDR3 length: 14 amino acids. In DNA form, the CDR3 reads TGTGCCAGCACTTCGCGGGACAGGGATGAAAAACTGTTTTTT. Its protein is CASTSRDRDEKLFF.

The chain carries TRBV7-3 and TRBJ2-1; a weak D match, TRBD1 (5 bases). CDR1 SGHTA and CDR2 FQGTGA come from the germline V gene. The CDR3 covers 17 residues. Between the trimmed V and J ends, which lost 1 base and 5 bases, there was a span of 18 bases. In nucleotides, the CDR3 is TGTGCCAGCAGCTTAAATACTGGGTCACAGGAGAACAATGAGCAGTTCTTC. It translates to CASSLNTGSQENNEQFF.

V usage is TRBV4-3 and J usage is TRBJ2-3, with 14 bases lining up with TRBD2. The CDR3 extends over 18 amino acids. Germline lookup yields CDR1 LGHNA and CDR2 YSLEER. V shed 0 bases, J shed 4 bases, and the junction held 6 bases outside the gene matches. CDR3 region: CASSQDSTSGGASDTQYF. CDR3 nucleotides: TGCGCCAGCAGCCAAGATTCGACTAGCGGGGGGGCCTCAGATACGCAGTATTTT.

The chain joins TRBV7-2 to TRBJ2-7; 10 bases are shared with TRBD2. The ends lost 3 bases at V and 4 bases at J; junction bases unmatched: 9. The CDR3 consists of 16 residues. CDR1 is SGHTA, CDR2 FQGNSA, per germline. Written as DNA, the CDR3 is TGTGCCAGCAGCTTGGAGGGTACTAGCGGGGTATACGAGCAGTACTTC. Translation gives CASSLEGTSGVYEQYF.

The chain carries TRBV7-9 and TRBJ2-1; tentative D call: TRBD1 (5 bases). The J call may be mistaken, given a closer DNA end match to TRBJ2-7. From germline, CDR1 is SEHNR and CDR2 FQNEAQ (reference sequence). The CDR3 is 14 residues long. Written as DNA, the CDR3 is TGTGCCAGCAGCCCTAATTTCCAGGGTAACGAGCAGTACTTC. This sequence encodes CASSPNFQGNEQYF.

The rearrangement joins TRBV11-1 to TRBJ2-1; D not resolved. This CDR3 is 13 amino acids long. Germline loops: CDR1 SGHAT, CDR2 FQDESV (reference sequence). Deletions cut 1 base from V and 9 bases from J, with 10 bases between. The CDR3 DNA reads TGTGCCAGCAGCTTAGTTAGCCGGAGTGAGCAGTTCTTC. Its protein product is CASSLVSRSEQFF.